The rows below give T cell receptor beta chains drawn from one sample of a study of T cells after yellow fever vaccination. TCRdb reprocessed the 5' RACE reads via MiXCR and lists one record per CDR3 protein. The data hold approximately 580,000 distinct CDR3 sequences, with approximately 16% observed a single time. Sample: PBMCs, taken less than 6 days after the first yellow fever vaccination. The receptors here all came from a man aged 18 to 29 who received the YFV17D yellow fever vaccine. Both conserved end residues are part of each CDR3. A D gene is named only where the DNA matches it firmly. Not all rows give a size; the values are once, few, many and, for expanded clones, a class.

v_call	d_call	j_call	clone_size	cdr3_aa	cdr3_nt
TRBV4-3	TRBD1	TRBJ1-6	few	CASSQRTGEWSSPLHF	TGCGCCAGCAGCCAACGGACAGGGGAGTGGAGTTCACCCCTCCACTTT
TRBV3-1	NA	TRBJ2-2	few	CASSLNDGWTGELFF	TGTGCCAGCAGCCTCAACGACGGGTGGACCGGGGAGCTGTTTTTT
TRBV9	NA	TRBJ2-4	NA	CASSRRGGTAINIQYF	TGTGCCAGCAGCCGGAGAGGGGGAACAGCGATAAACATTCAGTACTTC
TRBV4-1	NA	TRBJ2-5	NA	CASSQYGETQYF	TGCGCCAGCAGCCAGTATGGAGAGACCCAGTACTTC
TRBV20-1	NA	TRBJ1-2	NA	CSARAVEDYGYTF	TGCAGTGCTAGAGCAGTCGAGGACTATGGCTACACCTTC
TRBV7-2	NA	TRBJ1-6	NA	CASVGGPRNSPLHF	TGTGCCAGCGTTGGCGGCCCGAGGAATTCACCCCTCCACTTT
TRBV7-9	TRBD1	TRBJ2-1	few	CASSTGTGYGEQFF	TGTGCCAGCAGCACCGGGACAGGGTATGGTGAGCAGTTCTTC
TRBV7-6	TRBD2	TRBJ2-1	few	CASSSRLAGTPPDEQFF	TGTGCCAGCAGTTCTCGACTAGCGGGGACCCCTCCAGATGAGCAGTTCTTC
TRBV5-1	NA	TRBJ1-1	NA	CASSFSGTTEAFF	TGCGCCAGCAGCTTTTCGGGGACCACTGAAGCTTTCTTT
TRBV5-1	NA	TRBJ2-3	NA	CASSLAGRVGPDTQYF	TGCGCCAGCAGCTTGGCCGGCAGGGTTGGCCCAGATACGCAGTATTTT
TRBV6-5	NA	TRBJ2-7	few	CASRLTSGMNSYEQYF	TGTGCCAGCAGATTAACTTCCGGGATGAATTCCTACGAGCAGTACTTC
TRBV20-1	NA	TRBJ2-1	many	CSARDPPQGEQFF	TGCAGTGCTAGAGACCCCCCCCAGGGTGAGCAGTTCTTC
TRBV19	TRBD1	TRBJ2-7	few	CASSTGTVYPYEQYF	TGTGCCAGTAGTACCGGGACAGTGTACCCCTACGAGCAGTACTTC
TRBV5-1	TRBD2	TRBJ2-5	few	CASSYGTSGDQETQYF	TGCGCCAGCAGCTACGGGACTAGCGGGGACCAAGAGACCCAGTACTTC
TRBV7-9	NA	TRBJ1-1	NA	CASSHRDTEAFF	TGTGCCAGCAGCCACCGGGACACTGAAGCTTTCTTT